This TCR beta chain was documented in a study of blood T cell repertoires in COVID-19. Across the study: Samples representing acute and convalescent COVID-19 were sourced from the United States, Italy and Spain.

During the 2 weeks before they entered the study, exposed participants had met someone with a PCR-confirmed or clinician-diagnosed COVID-19 case. In the authors' methods: Reference gene primer amplification gave nucleated cell count estimates. Only in-frame clones appear in the TCRdb table, and some are missing; sequencing was by immunoSEQ multiplex PCR. That table supplies the V and J calls and clone size; D and trimming were determined from the DNA. The repertoire includes 220,000 or so clones, 90% of them detected once, and more than 12% sits in the top ten. This receptor was taken from a man younger than 40 who had been exposed to COVID-19. The specimen was PBMCs or T cells enriched from blood (not recorded which).

CDR3 amino acids: CASSNPGLAGGPSTDTQYF. The CDR3 nucleotides read TGTGCCAGCAGTAACCCAGGACTAGCGGGGGGCCCTAGCACAGATACGCAGTATTTT. The chain has TRBV2 and TRBJ2-3; 14 bases align to TRBD2. Losses at the gene ends were 5 bases for V and 0 bases for J; bases not matched to a gene: 10. The length of the CDR3 is 19 residues. Germline V gene lookup returns CDR1 SNHLY and CDR2 FYNNEI.